This T cell receptor (beta chain) is drawn from a study of naive and memory T cell subsets. An equimolar mix of two oligonucleotides served as the beta constant-region primer for TRBC1 and TRBC2. Ligated cDNA was amplified by four rounds of PCR with nested alpha and beta constant-region primers and SP2. TCRdb reprocessed the UMI-ligation and nested PCR reads with MiXCR, giving one entry per CDR3 protein. The sample records under 150,000 distinct CDR3 sequences, approximately 21% being singletons. The CDR3 sequence is 17 residues long. The V gene end was trimmed by 5 bases and the J gene end by 0 bases; junction bases not matched to a gene: 13. CDR1 SEHNR and CDR2 FQNEAQ come from the germline V gene (reference sequence). This clonotype showed up just a few times. Its antigen is not known. Study-level findings and limits: Especially in CD8 cells, naive repertoires contained a few larger clonotypes, possibly CD45RA-re-expressing memory cells.

Source material: naive CD8+ T cells from blood. V is TRBV7-9 and J is TRBJ2-7; 7 nucleotides agree with TRBD1. The clonotype comes from a human donor in good health. The DNA for the CDR3 is TGTGCCAGCAGCCAGTGGGGGACAGAGCTTGCCTCCTACGAGCAGTACTTC. It is translated as CASSQWGTELASYEQYF.